The 30 T cell receptor beta chains given below trace back to one sample, sequenced in a study of blood T cell repertoires in COVID-19. Assay used: immunoSEQ multiplex PCR; TCRdb lists only in-frame clones, some missing. The repertoire holds hundreds of thousands of clones, 88% seen once, with approximately 1% in the top ten. Specimen: PBMCs or T cells enriched from blood (not recorded which). These TCRs come from a woman in her twenties or thirties who had recovered from COVID-19.

The chain carries TRBV5-5 and TRBJ2-5; 8 positions match TRBD1. Germline V lookup: CDR1 SGHKS, CDR2 YYEKEE (reference sequence). Trimming removed 3 bases from V and 5 bases from J; junction bases left unmatched: 9. This CDR3 spans 15 amino acids. This chain's CDR3 is CASSWWDRQPETQYF. The DNA of the CDR3 is TGTGCCAGCAGCTGGTGGGACAGGCAACCGGAGACCCAGTACTTC.

The genes are TRBV3-1 (or the pseudogene TRBV3-2) and TRBJ2-1; TRBD2 matches at 7 bases. The CDR3 is made up of 15 amino acids. Trimming at V came to 4 bases and at J to 3 bases, leaving 6 bases not matched to a gene. Germline loops: CDR1 LGHDT, CDR2 YNNKEL (reference sequence). This CDR3 is CASSLRGNRYNEQFF. CDR3 DNA sequence: TGTGCCAGCAGCCTGCGGGGGAATCGCTACAATGAGCAGTTCTTC.

CDR3 amino acids: CASSPPLLAGGSYNEQFF. The CDR3 DNA reads TGTGCCAGCAGCCCACCTCTACTAGCGGGGGGGTCCTACAATGAGCAGTTCTTC. V usage is TRBV7-9 and J usage is TRBJ2-1; TRBD2 agrees at 13 bases. Germline V gene sequence: CDR1 SEHNR, CDR2 FQNEAQ (reference sequence). J gave up 1 base and V 5 bases, and 8 bases lay outside the gene matches. This CDR3 spans 18 amino acids.

The chain is built from TRBV12-5 and TRBJ2-1, with D possibly TRBD1 on 5 matching bases. V lost 6 bases, J lost 6 bases, and 24 bases lay in between. Germline V CDR1 and CDR2: LGHNT, FRNRAP. There are 17 residues in the CDR3. CDR3 nucleotide sequence: TGTGCTAGTGGGCGTCTACCACAGGCCGGGTACCGCAATGAGCAGTTCTTC. Amino acids: CASGRLPQAGYRNEQFF.

This rearrangement joins TRBV6-6 to TRBJ2-7, with 8 bases lining up with TRBD1. The CDR3 loop spans 15 amino acids. With V trimmed by 2 bases and J by 7 bases, 10 bases remained unmatched. Germline loops: CDR1 MNHNY, CDR2 SVGAGI (reference sequence). The CDR3 spells CASSYTTQGAREQYF. The CDR3 DNA reads as TGTGCCAGCAGTTACACCACCCAGGGGGCTCGGGAGCAGTACTTC.

The rearrangement uses TRBV7-8 and TRBJ2-5; possibly TRBD1 for D (6 bases). Per germline, CDR1 SGHVS and CDR2 FQNEAQ. CDR3 size: 17 residues. With 2 bases removed from V and 1 base from J, the gap between germline ends came to 17 bases. The CDR3 loop reads CASSLYAVQGIQETQYF. The CDR3, as DNA: TGTGCCAGCAGCTTATATGCGGTACAGGGAATCCAAGAGACCCAGTACTTC. Together with reference TRBV7-8 and TRBJ2-5, the CDR3 gives the full variable domain: GAGVSQSPRYKVAKRGQDVALRCDPISGHVSLFWYQQALGQGPEFLTYFQNEAQLDKSGLPSDRFFAERPEGSVSTLKIQRTQQEDSAVYLCASSLYAVQGIQETQYFGPGTRLLVL.

This clone was seen more than once but under ten times. The chain is built from TRBV28 and TRBJ1-2, with TRBD1 identical over 8 bases. With V trimmed by 5 bases and J by 4 bases, 15 bases remained unmatched. Germline V gives CDR1 MDHEN, CDR2 SYDVKM. The CDR3 consists of 17 residues. The CDR3 protein is CASSHRDRRMGGYGYTF. The CDR3 bases are TGTGCCAGCAGTCACCGGGACAGGCGGATGGGTGGCTATGGCTACACCTTC.

The V and J genes are TRBV7-3 and TRBJ1-1; D not certain. The CDR3 is made up of 15 amino acids. CDR1 and CDR2 (germline): SGHTA, FQGTGA. V dropped 5 bases and J dropped 4 bases, with 17 bases sitting between them. CDR3 sequence (DNA): TGTGCCAGCAGCGCGGGGTCGCAAACGGGCACTGAAGCTTTCTTT. Translated, it gives CASSAGSQTGTEAFF. Complete variable domain (other parts from reference TRBV7-3 and TRBJ1-1): GAGVSQTPSNKVTEKGKYVELRCDPISGHTALYWYRQSLGQGPEFLIYFQGTGAADDSGLPNDRFFAVRPEGSVSTLKIQRTERGDSAVYLCASSAGSQTGTEAFFGQGTRLTVV.

This chain joins TRBV28 and TRBJ1-2; no clear D gene. Germline V lookup: CDR1 MDHEN, CDR2 SYDVKM. The V and J ends lost 2 bases and 3 bases respectively, with 16 bases between them. The CDR3 sequence is 16 residues long. The DNA for the CDR3 is TGTGCCAGCAGTTTAACCTATCGCGGGTCCCACTATGGCTACACCTTC. Its protein product is CASSLTYRGSHYGYTF.

The rearrangement links TRBV6-1 to TRBJ2-1; 9 bases fit TRBD2. The germline V gene has CDR1 MNHNS and CDR2 SASEGT. J gave up 8 bases and V 2 bases, and 7 bases lay outside the gene matches. The CDR3 loop spans 15 amino acids. As DNA, the CDR3 is TGTGCCAGCAGTGAACTCCTAGCGGGGTTGGATGAGCAGTTCTTC. This encodes CASSELLAGLDEQFF.

This chain uses TRBV20-1 with TRBJ1-1; D ambiguous. V lost 3 bases, J lost 2 bases, and 7 bases lay in between. Germline CDR1 DFQATT, CDR2 SNEGSKA (reference sequence). This CDR3 has 12 amino acids. CDR3 bases: TGCAGTGCTAGTCCCCAAAACACTGAAGCTTTCTTT. This gives the protein CSASPQNTEAFF.

The chain employs TRBV7-8 and TRBJ2-6; the D gene is possibly TRBD1 (5 bases). The CDR3 sequence is 15 residues long. Trimming shortened V by 2 bases and J by 2 bases, and 7 bases separated the two germline ends. Germline lookup yields CDR1 SGHVS and CDR2 FQNEAQ. This CDR3 is CASSLIRAGANVLTF. The CDR3 nucleotides are TGTGCCAGCAGCTTAATCAGGGCTGGGGCCAACGTCCTGACTTTC.

This chain uses TRBV5-8 with TRBJ2-3; 10 bases fit TRBD2. The V gene's germline CDR1 is SGHTS and CDR2 YDEGEE. Unmatched junction bases numbered 10, after V lost 4 bases and J lost 2 bases. The CDR3 is made up of 17 amino acids. As DNA, the CDR3 is TGTGCCAGCAGCCCCTTCGTCGGACTAGCGGACACAGATACGCAGTATTTT. Translated, it gives CASSPFVGLADTDTQYF.

This chain links TRBV30 with TRBJ1-2, with unresolved D. Germline V gene sequence: CDR1 GTSNPN, CDR2 SVGIG (reference sequence). Trimming pared 2 bases from V and 3 bases from J, leaving 10 bases between. This CDR3 spans 13 amino acids. In nucleotides, the CDR3 is TGTGCCTGGAGTCCACGAGGAGACTATGGCTACACCTTC. It encodes CAWSPRGDYGYTF.

V usage is TRBV19 and J usage is TRBJ2-7, with 8 bases lining up with TRBD1. The length of the CDR3 is 16 residues. CDR1 is LNHDA, CDR2 SQIVND, per germline (reference sequence). V trimming: 5 bases; J trimming: 6 bases; junction bases outside the gene matches: 15. CDR3 loop: CASSLTPGQGKREQYF. The CDR3 DNA sequence: TGTGCCAGTAGTCTGACTCCTGGACAGGGTAAACGCGAGCAGTACTTC.

Only a few counts were recorded for this clone. The CDR3: CASQGGSYNSPLHF. The CDR3, as DNA: TGCGCCAGCCAGGGGGGTTCCTATAATTCACCCCTCCACTTT. The V and J genes are TRBV5-1 and TRBJ1-6, with 7 bases lining up with TRBD1. From germline, CDR1 is SGHRS and CDR2 YFSETQ. The CDR3 runs to 14 residues. V trimming: 7 bases; J trimming: 1 base; junction bases outside the gene matches: 2.

The V call is TRBV20-1, the J call TRBJ2-7; 9 bases align to TRBD1. The germline V gene has CDR1 DFQATT and CDR2 SNEGSKA (reference sequence). After removal of 3 bases from V and 6 bases from J, the junction contained 6 bases not matched to a gene. This CDR3 contains 13 residues. This CDR3 reads CSASDRGWLEQYF. The CDR3 DNA sequence: TGCAGTGCTAGTGACAGGGGGTGGCTCGAGCAGTACTTC.

This clone was counted once. The rearrangement links TRBV6-5 to TRBJ2-4; D is perhaps TRBD2 (5 bases). This CDR3 has 13 amino acids. The V and J ends lost 10 bases and 2 bases respectively, with 12 bases between them. The germline V gene has CDR1 MNHEY and CDR2 SVGAGI. As DNA, the CDR3 is TGTGCCACCCAAAGGGAGACCAAAAACATTCAGTACTTC. It specifies CATQRETKNIQYF.

The chain combines TRBV7-6 with TRBJ1-4, with a weak D call TRBD1 (6 bases). CDR1 is SGHVS, CDR2 FNYEAQ, per germline. Between the trimmed V and J ends, which lost 5 bases and 6 bases, there was a span of 16 bases. This CDR3 contains 15 residues. The CDR3 protein is CASSLSGEGHEKLFF. The DNA of the CDR3 is TGTGCCAGCAGCCTCTCAGGGGAGGGCCATGAAAAACTGTTTTTT. Full variable domain (rest looked up from reference TRBV7-6 and TRBJ1-4): GAGVSQSPRYKVTKRGQDVALRCDPISGHVSLYWYRQALGQGPEFLTYFNYEAQQDKSGLPNDRFSAERPEGSISTLTIQRTEQRDSAMYRCASSLSGEGHEKLFFGSGTQLSVL.

The chain links TRBV6-5 to TRBJ1-1; D is possibly TRBD1 (5 bases). The V end was cut by 0 bases, the J end by 2 bases, with 10 bases between. The CDR3 extends over 15 amino acids. From germline, CDR1 is MNHEY and CDR2 SVGAGI. CDR3 sequence (DNA): TGTGCCAGCAGTTACTCATGGGGCCTAAACACTGAAGCTTTCTTT. This translates into CASSYSWGLNTEAFF.

This chain links TRBV9 with TRBJ1-3, with D hard to call. Germline assignment: CDR1 SGDLS and CDR2 YYNGEE. Trimming removed 0 bases from V and 2 bases from J, with 9 bases in between. The CDR3 totals 15 residues. CDR3 nucleotides: TGTGCCAGCAGCGTAGCTTCGGGGACTGGAAACACCATATATTTT. Protein product: CASSVASGTGNTIYF. Using reference TRBV9 and TRBJ1-3 for the parts outside the CDR3, the full variable domain is DSGVTQTPKHLITATGQRVTLRCSPRSGDLSVYWYQQSLDQGLQFLIQYYNGEERAKGNILERFSAQQFPDLHSELNLSSLELGDSALYFCASSVASGTGNTIYFGEGSWLTVV.

The rearrangement links TRBV7-2 to TRBJ2-1; 15 positions agree with TRBD2. V was pared by 4 bases and J by 7 bases, with 5 bases of the junction left unmatched. Germline CDR1 is SGHTA and CDR2 is FQGNSA. This CDR3 is built from 16 residues. The chain's CDR3 is CASSSGLAGGRNEQFF. DNA for the CDR3: TGTGCCAGCAGCTCAGGACTAGCGGGGGGGAGGAATGAGCAGTTCTTC.

The chain links TRBV11-3 to TRBJ1-2; D ambiguous. Trimming took off 5 bases at V and 8 bases at J, with 12 bases between the two ends. CDR1 and CDR2 (germline): SGHNT, YENEEA. The CDR3 has 12 amino acids. The chain's CDR3 is CASSTGLGGYTF. CDR3 nucleotides: TGTGCCAGCAGCACGGGGTTGGGGGGCTACACCTTC.

The rearrangement joins TRBV11-2 to TRBJ2-7, with D perhaps matching TRBD2 (6 bases). The CDR3 runs to 15 residues. The germline V and J ends were trimmed by 0 bases and 3 bases, with 12 bases remaining between them. Germline CDR1 SGHAT, CDR2 FQNNGV. CDR3 protein: CASSLDSGTYYEQYF. The DNA of the CDR3 is TGTGCCAGCAGCTTAGATTCCGGGACTTACTACGAGCAGTACTTC.

This clone was recorded only once. The chain combines TRBV9 with TRBJ1-1, with D perhaps matching TRBD1 (5 bases). The V gene's germline CDR1 is SGDLS and CDR2 YYNGEE. Trimming shortened V by 2 bases and J by 4 bases, and 12 bases separated the two germline ends. CDR3 length equals 14 residues. The CDR3 reads CASSVRQSATEAFF. The DNA of the CDR3 is TGTGCCAGCAGCGTGAGACAGTCAGCCACTGAAGCTTTCTTT.

The rearrangement uses TRBV27 and TRBJ1-6, with a weak D call TRBD1 (6 bases). CDR3 length: 14 residues. Germline CDR1 and CDR2: MNHEY and SMNVEV (reference sequence). V lost 6 bases to trimming and J lost 11 bases, with 17 bases between them. The CDR3 spells CASRQGGGIPPLHF. CDR3 nucleotide sequence: TGTGCCAGCAGACAGGGTGGGGGCATTCCACCCCTCCACTTT.

The rearrangement uses TRBV7-6 and TRBJ2-4; TRBD2 might be the D (7 bases). The germline V gene has CDR1 SGHVS and CDR2 FNYEAQ. The V end was cut by 0 bases, the J end by 6 bases, with 21 bases between. The CDR3 totals 18 residues. Here the CDR3 reads CASSLASPRGGARNIQYF. Here the CDR3 DNA reads TGTGCCAGCAGCTTAGCGAGTCCGAGGGGGGGGGCAAGAAACATTCAGTACTTC.

The gene calls are TRBV19 and TRBJ2-2; 9 bases fit TRBD1. V trimming: 3 bases; J trimming: 7 bases; junction bases outside the gene matches: 6. The CDR3 is made up of 15 amino acids. Germline lookup yields CDR1 LNHDA and CDR2 SQIVND (reference sequence). The DNA of the CDR3 is TGTGCCAGTAGTATCCCGGACAGGGGTGTCGGGGAGCTGTTTTTT. Residues: CASSIPDRGVGELFF.

This clone was seen a handful of times. The genes are TRBV4-1 and TRBJ1-2; the D is unclear. Germline CDR1 reads MGHRA; CDR2 reads YSYEKL. V lost 1 base and J lost 8, with 17 bases in between. The CDR3 sequence is 15 residues long. The CDR3 here is CASSQVRSPPEGYTF. The CDR3 DNA reads as TGCGCCAGCAGCCAAGTTCGATCGCCCCCTGAGGGCTACACCTTC.

The sample holds one count of this clone. The CDR3 sequence: CASSLVSGGQVGYGYTF. The CDR3 bases are TGTGCCAGCAGCTTAGTCTCCGGGGGACAGGTCGGTTACGGCTACACCTTC. J is TRBJ1-2 and V is TRBV7-2; TRBD1 aligns across 8 bases. The CDR3 length is 17 residues. CDR1 and CDR2 from the germline V gene are SGHTA and FQGNSA. V gave up 1 base and J gave up 8 bases; unmatched junction bases: 15.